Included here is one T cell receptor beta chain sequence, with context. This sample is part of a study of blood T cell repertoires in COVID-19. Germline CDR1 reads SGHAT; CDR2 reads FQNNGV. The CDR3 has 14 residues. Trimming left V 8 bases short and J 5 bases short, with 17 bases between. Here immunoSEQ multiplex PCR was the method, and the copy in TCRdb shows in-frame clones only, minus some. The data show around 250,000 clones, over 80% seen once. The material sequenced was peripheral blood. This receptor was taken from a woman in her forties who had recovered from COVID-19. This chain joins TRBV11-2 and TRBJ2-3; D unresolved. This CDR3 reads CASADSYPGDTQYF. CDR3 DNA sequence: TGTGCCAGCGCCGATTCCTACCCAGGAGATACGCAGTATTTT.